This entry concerns a single TCR beta chain. Antigen unknown. This entry is derived from a study of cytomegalovirus exposure and HLA in healthy donors. Study findings and constraints: In a later analysis, V- and J-gene trimming of beta chains associated with a DCLRE1C missense variant, replicated independently. Later findings reportedly placed an Asian-associated ancestry cluster below the roughly 670-donor mean for N-insertions. Reported results showed that the classifier diagnosed cytomegalovirus status with high specificity and sensitivity.

CDR3 size: 13 residues. Germline loops: CDR1 MNHEY, CDR2 SVGAGI. Germline trimming cut 6 bases from V and 5 bases from J; bases unmatched to any gene: 1. The PCR employed 60 Vbeta primers together with 13 Jbeta primers. TCRdb's copy holds only in-frame clones and misses some; the assay was immunoSEQ multiplex PCR. The repertoire holds under 150,000 clones, with about four fifths as singletons. Sequencing was performed on PBMCs. The sequence was obtained from a woman aged 40 to 50 in good health and CMV-seronegative. This chain connects TRBV6-5 to TRBJ2-2; 9 bases align to TRBD2. The CDR3 sequence: CASRTSGTGELFF. The CDR3 nucleotides read TGTGCCAGCAGGACTAGCGGAACCGGGGAGCTGTTTTTT.